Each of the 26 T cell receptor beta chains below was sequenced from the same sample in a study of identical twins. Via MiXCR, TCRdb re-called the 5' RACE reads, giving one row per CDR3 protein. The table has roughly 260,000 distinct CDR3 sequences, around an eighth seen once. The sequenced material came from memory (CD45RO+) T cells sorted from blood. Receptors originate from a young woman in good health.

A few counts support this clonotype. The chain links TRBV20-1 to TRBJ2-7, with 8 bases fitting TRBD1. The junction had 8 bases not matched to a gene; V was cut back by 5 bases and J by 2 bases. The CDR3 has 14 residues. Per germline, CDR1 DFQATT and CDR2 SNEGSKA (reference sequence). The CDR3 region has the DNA TGCAGTGCTGAAACCGGGACAGGAGCCTACGAGCAGTACTTC. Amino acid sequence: CSAETGTGAYEQYF.

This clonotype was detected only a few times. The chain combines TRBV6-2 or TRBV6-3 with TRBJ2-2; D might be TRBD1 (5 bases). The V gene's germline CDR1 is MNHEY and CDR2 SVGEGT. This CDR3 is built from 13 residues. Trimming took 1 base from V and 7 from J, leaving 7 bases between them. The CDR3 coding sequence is TGTGCCAGCAGTTACTTACAGGTCGGGGAGCTGTTTTTT. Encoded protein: CASSYLQVGELFF.

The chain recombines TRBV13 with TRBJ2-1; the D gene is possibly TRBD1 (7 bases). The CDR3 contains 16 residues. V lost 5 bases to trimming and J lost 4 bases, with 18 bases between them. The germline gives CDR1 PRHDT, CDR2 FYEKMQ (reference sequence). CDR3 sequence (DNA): TGTGCCAGCAGCACCATTGGGCCAGGGGGGTACAATGAGCAGTTCTTC. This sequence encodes CASSTIGPGGYNEQFF.

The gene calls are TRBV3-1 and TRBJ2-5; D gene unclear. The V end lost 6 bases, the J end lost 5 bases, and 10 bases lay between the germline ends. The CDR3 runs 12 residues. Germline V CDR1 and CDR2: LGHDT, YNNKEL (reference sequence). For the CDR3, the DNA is TGTGCCAGCAGTCGGACGTGGGAGACCCAGTACTTC. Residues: CASSRTWETQYF.

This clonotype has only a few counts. CDR3 sequence reads: CSASDRAYEQYF. CDR3 nucleotides: TGCAGCGCGTCGGACAGGGCCTACGAGCAGTACTTC. The V call is TRBV29-1, the J call TRBJ2-7, with 8 bases matching TRBD1. This CDR3 has 12 residues. Trimming cost V 7 bases and J 2 bases; bases outside gene matches: 4. In germline, CDR1 is SQVTM, CDR2 ANQGSEA.

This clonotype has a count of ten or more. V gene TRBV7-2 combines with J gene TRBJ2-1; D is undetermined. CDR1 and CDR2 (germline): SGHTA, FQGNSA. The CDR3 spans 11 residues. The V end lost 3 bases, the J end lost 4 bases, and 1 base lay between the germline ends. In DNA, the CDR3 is TGTGCCAGCAGCTTTTACAATGAGCAGTTCTTC. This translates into CASSFYNEQFF.

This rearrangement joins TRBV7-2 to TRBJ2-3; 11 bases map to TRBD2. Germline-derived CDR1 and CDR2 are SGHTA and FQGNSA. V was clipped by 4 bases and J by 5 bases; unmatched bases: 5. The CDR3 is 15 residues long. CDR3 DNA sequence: TGTGCCAGCAGCTCGCCGGGACTAGCGGTAGATACGCAGTATTTT. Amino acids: CASSSPGLAVDTQYF.

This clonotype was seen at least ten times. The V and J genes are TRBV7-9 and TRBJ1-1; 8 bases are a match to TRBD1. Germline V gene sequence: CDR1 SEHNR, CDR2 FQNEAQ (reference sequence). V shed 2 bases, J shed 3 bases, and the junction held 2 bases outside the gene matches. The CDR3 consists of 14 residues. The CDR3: CASSLQGADTEAFF. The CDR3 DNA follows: TGTGCCAGCAGCTTACAGGGGGCGGACACTGAAGCTTTCTTT.

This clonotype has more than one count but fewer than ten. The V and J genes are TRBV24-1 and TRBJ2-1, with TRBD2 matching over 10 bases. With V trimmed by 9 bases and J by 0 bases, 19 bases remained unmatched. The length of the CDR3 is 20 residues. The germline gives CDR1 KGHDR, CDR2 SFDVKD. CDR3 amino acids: CATPSGIKAGGPSSYNEQFF. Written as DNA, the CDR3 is TGTGCCACCCCTAGCGGCATTAAAGCGGGAGGGCCCAGCTCCTACAATGAGCAGTTCTTC.

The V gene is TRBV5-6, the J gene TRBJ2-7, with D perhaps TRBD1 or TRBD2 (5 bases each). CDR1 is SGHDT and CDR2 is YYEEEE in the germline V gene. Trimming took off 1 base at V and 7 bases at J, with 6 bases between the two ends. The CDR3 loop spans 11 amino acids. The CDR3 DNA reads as TGTGCCAGCAGCTTGTGGGGGGAGCAGTACTTC. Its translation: CASSLWGEQYF.

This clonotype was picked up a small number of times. The chain's CDR3 is CSAEDAGTSTLETQYF. For the CDR3, the DNA is TGCAGTGCCGAGGACGCCGGGACTAGCACCTTGGAGACCCAGTACTTC. This rearrangement joins TRBV20-1 to TRBJ2-5; 9 bases line up with TRBD2. The CDR3 is 16 amino acids. J lost 5 bases, V lost 6 bases, and 16 bases had no gene match. Per germline, CDR1 DFQATT and CDR2 SNEGSKA (reference sequence).

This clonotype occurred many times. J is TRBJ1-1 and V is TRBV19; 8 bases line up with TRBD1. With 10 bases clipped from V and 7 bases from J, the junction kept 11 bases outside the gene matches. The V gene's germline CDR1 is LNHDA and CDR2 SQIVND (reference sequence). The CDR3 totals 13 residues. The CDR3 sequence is CAIRDRGRGEAFF. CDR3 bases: TGTGCCATCAGAGACAGGGGAAGGGGTGAAGCTTTCTTT.

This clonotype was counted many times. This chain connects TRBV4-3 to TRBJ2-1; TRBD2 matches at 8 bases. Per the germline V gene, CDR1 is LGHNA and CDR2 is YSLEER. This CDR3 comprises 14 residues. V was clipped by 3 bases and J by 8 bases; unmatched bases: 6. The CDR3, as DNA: TGCGCCAGCAGCCAGGGACTAGTTCGGGATGAGCAGTTCTTC. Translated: CASSQGLVRDEQFF.

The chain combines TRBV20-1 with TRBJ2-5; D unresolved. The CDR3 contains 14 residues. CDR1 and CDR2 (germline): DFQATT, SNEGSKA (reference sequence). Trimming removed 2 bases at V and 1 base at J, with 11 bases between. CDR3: CSARRGQSQETQYF. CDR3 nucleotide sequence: TGCAGTGCTAGACGAGGCCAGAGCCAAGAGACCCAGTACTTC.

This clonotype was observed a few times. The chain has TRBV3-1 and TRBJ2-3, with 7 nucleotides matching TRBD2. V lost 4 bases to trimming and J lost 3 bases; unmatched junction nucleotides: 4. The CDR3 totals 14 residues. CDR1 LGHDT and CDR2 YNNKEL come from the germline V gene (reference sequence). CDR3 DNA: TGTGCCAGCAGCCGAGCGGGGCGGACAGATACGCAGTATTTT. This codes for CASSRAGRTDTQYF.

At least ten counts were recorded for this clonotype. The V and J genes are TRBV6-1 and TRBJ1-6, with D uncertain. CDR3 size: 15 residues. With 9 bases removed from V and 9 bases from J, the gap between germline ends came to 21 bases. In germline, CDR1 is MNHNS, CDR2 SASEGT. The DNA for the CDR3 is TGTGCCAGAGACGCGCCTGGCTTTGCCTTTTCACCCCTCCACTTT. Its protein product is CARDAPGFAFSPLHF.

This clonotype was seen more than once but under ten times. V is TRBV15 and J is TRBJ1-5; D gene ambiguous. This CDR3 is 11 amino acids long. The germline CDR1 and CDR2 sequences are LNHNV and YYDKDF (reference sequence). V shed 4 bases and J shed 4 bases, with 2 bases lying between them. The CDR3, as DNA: TGTGCCACCAGCATTAATCAGCCCCAGCATTTT. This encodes CATSINQPQHF.

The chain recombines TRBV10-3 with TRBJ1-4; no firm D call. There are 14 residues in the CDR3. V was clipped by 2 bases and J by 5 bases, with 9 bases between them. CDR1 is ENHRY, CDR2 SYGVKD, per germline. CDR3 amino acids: CAISEAPANEKLFF. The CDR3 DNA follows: TGTGCCATCAGTGAGGCGCCGGCAAATGAAAAACTGTTTTTT.

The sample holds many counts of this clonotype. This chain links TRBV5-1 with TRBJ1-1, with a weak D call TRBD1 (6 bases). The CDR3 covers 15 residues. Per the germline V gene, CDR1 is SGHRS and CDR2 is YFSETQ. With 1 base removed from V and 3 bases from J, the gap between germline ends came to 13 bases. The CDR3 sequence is CASSLRGQWDTEAFF. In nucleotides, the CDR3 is TGCGCCAGCAGCTTGCGGGGACAATGGGACACTGAAGCTTTCTTT.

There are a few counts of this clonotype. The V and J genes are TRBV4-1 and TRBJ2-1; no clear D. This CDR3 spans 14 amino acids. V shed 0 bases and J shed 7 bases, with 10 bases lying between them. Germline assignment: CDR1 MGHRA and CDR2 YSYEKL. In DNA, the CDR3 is TGCGCCAGCAGCCAAGACCCCCGGAGTAATGAGCAGTTCTTC. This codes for CASSQDPRSNEQFF.

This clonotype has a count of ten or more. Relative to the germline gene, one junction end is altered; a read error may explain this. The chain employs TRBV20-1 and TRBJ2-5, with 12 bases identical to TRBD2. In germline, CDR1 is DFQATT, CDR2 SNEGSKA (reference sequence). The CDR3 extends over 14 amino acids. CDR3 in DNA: TGCAGCGCTATTTCTAGCGGGGGGGCAAAGACCCAGTACTTC. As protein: CSAISSGGAKTQYF.

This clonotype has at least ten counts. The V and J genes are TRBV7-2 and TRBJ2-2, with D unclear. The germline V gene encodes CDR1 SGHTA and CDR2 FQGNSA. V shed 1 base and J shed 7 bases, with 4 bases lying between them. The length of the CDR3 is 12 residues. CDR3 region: CASSLGVGELFF. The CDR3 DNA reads TGTGCCAGCAGCTTAGGTGTCGGGGAGCTGTTTTTT.

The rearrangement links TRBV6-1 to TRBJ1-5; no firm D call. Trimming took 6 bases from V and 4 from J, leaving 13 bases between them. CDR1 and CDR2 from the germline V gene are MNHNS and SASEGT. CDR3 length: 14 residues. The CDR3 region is CASRKGARNQPQHF. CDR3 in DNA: TGTGCCAGCAGAAAGGGAGCGCGAAATCAGCCCCAGCATTTT.

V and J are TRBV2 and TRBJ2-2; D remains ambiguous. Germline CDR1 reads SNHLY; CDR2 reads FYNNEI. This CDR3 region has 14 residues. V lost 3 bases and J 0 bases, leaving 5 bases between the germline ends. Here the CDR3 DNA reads TGTGCCAGCAGTGATTTCTCGAACACCGGGGAGCTGTTTTTT. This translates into CASSDFSNTGELFF.

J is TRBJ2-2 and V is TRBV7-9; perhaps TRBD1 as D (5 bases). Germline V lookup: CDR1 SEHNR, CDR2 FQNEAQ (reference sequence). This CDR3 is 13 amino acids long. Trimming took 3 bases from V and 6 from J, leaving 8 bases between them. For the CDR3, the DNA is TGTGCCAGCAGCTTCGACAGACCCGGGGAGCTGTTTTTT. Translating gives CASSFDRPGELFF.

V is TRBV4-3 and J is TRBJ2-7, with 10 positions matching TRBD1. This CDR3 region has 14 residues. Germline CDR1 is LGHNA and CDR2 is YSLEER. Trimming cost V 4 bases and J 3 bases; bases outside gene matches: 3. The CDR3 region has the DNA TGCGCCAGCAGCCGCGGACAGGGGGTCTACGAGCAGTACTTC. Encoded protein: CASSRGQGVYEQYF.